These T cell receptor beta chains were read from a single sample in a study of T cells in Graves' hyperthyroidism and ophthalmopathy. TCRdb reprocessed the multiplex PCR reads via MiXCR and lists one record per CDR3 protein. The table lists hundreds of thousands of distinct CDR3 sequences, over 35% of them singletons, with around 31% in the top ten. The sequenced sample consisted of blood. The receptors originated from a woman aged 40 to 50 with Graves' hyperthyroidism. CDR3s include the opening cysteine and the closing phenylalanine or tryptophan. The order of the fields is V gene, CDR3 protein.

v_gene: TRBV19; CDR3aa: CASQPDSPGGYTF
v_gene: TRBV7-8; CDR3aa: CASSPQPASGPQHF
v_gene: TRBV18; CDR3aa: CASSPPSRTNTEAFF
v_gene: TRBV28; CDR3aa: CASSSPTRGRRQPQHF
v_gene: TRBV19; CDR3aa: CASSINEQPQHF
v_gene: TRBV2; CDR3aa: CASSYDGQPNGYGYTF
v_gene: TRBV19; CDR3aa: CATTRPGTGGEKLFF
v_gene: TRBV10-3; CDR3aa: CAITTIRGGSDTEAFF
v_gene: TRBV20-1; CDR3aa: CSARESRGVGNEQFF
v_gene: TRBV20-1; CDR3aa: CSAGRYNSPLHF
v_gene: TRBV29-1; CDR3aa: CAWSESNQPQHF
v_gene: TRBV20-1; CDR3aa: CSARPYNEAFF
v_gene: TRBV9; CDR3aa: CASSVTGLAGGKETQYF
v_gene: TRBV29-1; CDR3aa: CSVVSDGWTQYF
v_gene: TRBV10-3; CDR3aa: CATMPTSGNTIYF
v_gene: TRBV7-2; CDR3aa: CASSQDGTGNTIYF
v_gene: TRBV10-3; CDR3aa: CAVRRQTNTEAFF
v_gene: TRBV24-1; CDR3aa: CATSDSGGGVETQYF
v_gene: TRBV7-8; CDR3aa: CASSIQGLPSGNTIYF
v_gene: TRBV24-1; CDR3aa: CATSDSNKGQPLPSSGNTIYF
v_gene: TRBV6-5; CDR3aa: CASSYRGGLNTGELFF
v_gene: TRBV6-5; CDR3aa: CASSYSTVSSYEQYF
v_gene: TRBV13; CDR3aa: CASSLIGAGNHGYTF
v_gene: TRBV12-3/TRBV12-4; CDR3aa: CASSFSRSPGGGSPLHF
v_gene: TRBV28; CDR3aa: CASSLGGQRYGYTF
v_gene: TRBV6-9; CDR3aa: CASSRGHPEIPLHF
v_gene: TRBV20-1; CDR3aa: CSARVRGLPGANVLTF
v_gene: TRBV28; CDR3aa: CASRVRDGSYEQYF
v_gene: TRBV2; CDR3aa: CASRAGTGELNQPQHF
v_gene: TRBV19; CDR3aa: CASSIRSGELFF
v_gene: TRBV7-2; CDR3aa: CASSTGTGITGELFF
v_gene: TRBV7-8; CDR3aa: CASSGLAGTDSNQPQHF
v_gene: TRBV5-1; CDR3aa: CASSFGTRNTGELFF
v_gene: TRBV19; CDR3aa: CASSMKAAYGYTF
v_gene: TRBV12-3/TRBV12-4; CDR3aa: CASRLATGAEAFF
v_gene: TRBV9; CDR3aa: CASSVGREGRGTEAFF
v_gene: TRBV5-1; CDR3aa: CASSLNLRGGLVGSYEQYF
v_gene: TRBV25-1; CDR3aa: CASSIESASGRHSPLHF
v_gene: TRBV9; CDR3aa: CASSVGDRDTEAFF
v_gene: TRBV9; CDR3aa: CASSPRPGTGYTGELFF
v_gene: TRBV7-2; CDR3aa: CASSLEGRGSSYEQYF
v_gene: TRBV24-1; CDR3aa: CATGRSQPQHF
v_gene: TRBV19; CDR3aa: CASSTAQLATEAFF
v_gene: TRBV20-1; CDR3aa: CSALQGNTEAFF
v_gene: TRBV5-1; CDR3aa: CASKPKAGVSGNTIYF
v_gene: TRBV7-2; CDR3aa: CASSRDSVETQHF
v_gene: TRBV10-3; CDR3aa: CAISESKASPLHF
v_gene: TRBV7-2; CDR3aa: CASSLAGPFTGNTEAFF